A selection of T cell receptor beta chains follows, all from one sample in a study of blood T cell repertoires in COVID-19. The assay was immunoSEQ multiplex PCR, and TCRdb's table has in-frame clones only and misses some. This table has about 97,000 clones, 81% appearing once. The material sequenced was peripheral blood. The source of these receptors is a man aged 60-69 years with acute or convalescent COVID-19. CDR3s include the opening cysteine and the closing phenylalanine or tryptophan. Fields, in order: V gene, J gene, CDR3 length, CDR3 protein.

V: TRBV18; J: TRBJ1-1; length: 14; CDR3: CASSPQGQNTEAFF
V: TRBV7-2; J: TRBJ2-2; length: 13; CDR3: CASSTTATGELFF
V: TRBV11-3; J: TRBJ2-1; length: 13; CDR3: CASSLTGGNEQFF
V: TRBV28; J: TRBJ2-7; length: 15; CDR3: CASSLSYRPPYEQYF
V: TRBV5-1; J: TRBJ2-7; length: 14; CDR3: CASSPDRVLNEQYF
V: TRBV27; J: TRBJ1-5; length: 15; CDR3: CASSLTGGGNQPQHF
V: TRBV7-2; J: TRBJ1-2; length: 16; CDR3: CASSLAPQTAYYGYTF
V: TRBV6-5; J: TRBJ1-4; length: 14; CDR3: CASSYGQGFEKLFF
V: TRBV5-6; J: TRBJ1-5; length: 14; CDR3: CASSSRTGNQPQHF
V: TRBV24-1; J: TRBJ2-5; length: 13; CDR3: CATAYGSQETQYF
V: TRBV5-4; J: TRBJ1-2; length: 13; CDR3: CASSRDSNYGYTF
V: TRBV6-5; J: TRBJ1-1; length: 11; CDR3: CAVYRDTEAFF
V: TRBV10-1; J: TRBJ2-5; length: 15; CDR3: CASSERDRVRETQYF